The following is a TCR beta chain sequence with its context. The CDR3 has 13 amino acids. V shed 4 bases and J shed 7 bases, with 11 bases lying between them. Germline CDR1 is SGHRS and CDR2 is YFSETQ. These data originate in a study of blood T cell repertoires in COVID-19. Here immunoSEQ multiplex PCR was the method, and the copy in TCRdb shows in-frame clones only, minus some. Of about 210,000 clones in the sample, around 82% were seen once. The V gene is TRBV5-1, the J gene TRBJ1-4; D is possibly TRBD1 (6 bases). This TCR came from a man younger than 40 with acute COVID-19. What was sequenced was PBMCs or T cells enriched from blood (not recorded which). The CDR3 nucleotides read TGCGCCAGCAGCCTTACAGGGTTTGAAAAACTGTTTTTT. Amino acid sequence: CASSLTGFEKLFF. The full variable domain, its missing parts supplied by reference TRBV5-1 and TRBJ1-4, is KAGVTQTPRYLIKTRGQQVTLSCSPISGHRSVSWYQQTPGQGLQFLFEYFSETQRNKGNFPGRFSGRQFSNSRSEMNVSTLELGDSALYLCASSLTGFEKLFFGSGTQLSVL.